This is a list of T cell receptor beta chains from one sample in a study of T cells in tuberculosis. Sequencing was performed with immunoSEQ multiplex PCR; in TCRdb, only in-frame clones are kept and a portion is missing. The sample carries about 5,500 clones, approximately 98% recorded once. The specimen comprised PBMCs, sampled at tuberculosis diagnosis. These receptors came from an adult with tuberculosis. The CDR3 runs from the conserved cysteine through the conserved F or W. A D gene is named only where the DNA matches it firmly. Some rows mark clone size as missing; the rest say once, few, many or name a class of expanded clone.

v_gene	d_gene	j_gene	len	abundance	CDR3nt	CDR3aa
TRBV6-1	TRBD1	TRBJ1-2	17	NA	TGTGCCAGCAGTGAAGCGCTTGCAGGGGGCAGTAACTATGGCTACACCTTC	CASSEALAGGSNYGYTF
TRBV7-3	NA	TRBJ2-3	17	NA	TGTGCCAGCAGCTTCTACCCGAATTCTGTGTCCACAGATACGCAGTATTTT	CASSFYPNSVSTDTQYF
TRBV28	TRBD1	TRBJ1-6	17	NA	TGTGCCAGCAGTTTACAACATTTCGGGACAGGAAAATCACCCCTCCACTTT	CASSLQHFGTGKSPLHF
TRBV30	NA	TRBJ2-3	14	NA	TGTGCCTGGGGGTCCGGGTCGAAACTCCGAGAGCAGTATTTT	CAWGSGSKLREQYF
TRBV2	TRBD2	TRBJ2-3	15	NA	TGTGCCAGCAGTGAATCGGCGGGGGGCTTTGATACGCAGTATTTT	CASSESAGGFDTQYF
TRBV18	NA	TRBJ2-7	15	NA	TGTGCCAGCTCACCACGCTCGGCGGTCTCCTACGAGCAGTACTTC	CASSPRSAVSYEQYF
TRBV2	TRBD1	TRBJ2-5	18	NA	TGTGCCAGCAGTGAACCTTATCCCGGGACAGGGGTGCGGGAGACCCAGTACTTC	CASSEPYPGTGVRETQYF
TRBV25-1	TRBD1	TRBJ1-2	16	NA	TGTGCCAGCAGTGGCGGACAGGGGAAATTGCGGTATGGCTACACCTTC	CASSGGQGKLRYGYTF
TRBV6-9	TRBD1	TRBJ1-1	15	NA	TGTGCCAGCAGTGGGGACAGGGGAATGGACACTGAAGCTTTCTTT	CASSGDRGMDTEAFF
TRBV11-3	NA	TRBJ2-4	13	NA	TGTGCCAGCAGCTCCCCTCCCTCAGACATTCAGTACTTC	CASSSPPSDIQYF
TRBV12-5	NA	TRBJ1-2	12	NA	TGTGCTAGTGCCAGGGCGACCTATGGCTACACCTTC	CASARATYGYTF
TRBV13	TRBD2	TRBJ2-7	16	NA	TGTGCCAGCAGCTCGACTCCACGCGGGGGGGCCTACGAGCAGTACTTC	CASSSTPRGGAYEQYF
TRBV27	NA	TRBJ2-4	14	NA	TGTGCCAGCAGTTTATCCGGCGGCGAAAACATTCAGTACTTC	CASSLSGGENIQYF
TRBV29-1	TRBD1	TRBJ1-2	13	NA	TGCAGCGTTCGACAGGGCAATAGCTATGGCTACACCTTC	CSVRQGNSYGYTF
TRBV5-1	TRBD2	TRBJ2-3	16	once	TGCGCCAGCAGCTTGATATCGGGACTAGCGGGAGATACGCAGTATTTT	CASSLISGLAGDTQYF
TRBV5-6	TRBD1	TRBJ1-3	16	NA	TGTGCCAGCAGCTTGAGGGGACAGGGCTCTGGAAACACCATATATTTT	CASSLRGQGSGNTIYF
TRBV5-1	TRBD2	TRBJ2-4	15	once	TGCGCCAGCAGCTTGGGCGGGGGGGCCCAAAACATTCAGTACTTC	CASSLGGGAQNIQYF
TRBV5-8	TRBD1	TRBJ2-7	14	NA	TGTGCCAGCAGCCTAAGGACAGGGAGCTACGAGCAGTACTTC	CASSLRTGSYEQYF
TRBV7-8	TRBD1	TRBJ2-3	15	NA	TGTGCCAGCAGCTTCGCAGGGGGCGGCGCAGATACGCAGTATTTT	CASSFAGGGADTQYF
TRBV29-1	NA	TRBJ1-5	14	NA	TGCAGCGTTGATCTCGGTGGTGGCAATCAGCCCCAGCATTTT	CSVDLGGGNQPQHF
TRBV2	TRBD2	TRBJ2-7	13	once	TGTGCCAGCAGTGGCGGGGGGGTTGACGAGCAGTACTTC	CASSGGGVDEQYF
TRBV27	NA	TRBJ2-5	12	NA	TGTGCCAGCAGTCCCCGAGGGGAGACCCAGTACTTC	CASSPRGETQYF
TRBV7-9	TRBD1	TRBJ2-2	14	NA	TGTGCCAGCAGGCCGACAGGGTTCACCGGGGAGCTGTTTTTT	CASRPTGFTGELFF
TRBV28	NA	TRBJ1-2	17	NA	TGTGCCAGCAAAAAAAGCGGAGCGGAAACGGGCTACGGAGGCTACACCTTC	CASKKSGAETGYGGYTF
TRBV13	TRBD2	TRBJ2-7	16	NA	TGTGCCAGCAGCTTCGGGGCTAGCGGGGTCTCCTACGAGCAGTACTTC	CASSFGASGVSYEQYF
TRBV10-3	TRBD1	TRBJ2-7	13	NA	TGTGCCATCAGCCGGACAGGGATCGACGAGCAGTACTTC	CAISRTGIDEQYF
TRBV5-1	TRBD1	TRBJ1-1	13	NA	TGCGCCAGCAGAAAGGACAGGGACACTGAAGCTTTCTTT	CASRKDRDTEAFF
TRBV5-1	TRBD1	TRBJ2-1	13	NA	TGCGCCAGCAGCGTTCGACAGGGGCCTGAGCAGTTCTTC	CASSVRQGPEQFF
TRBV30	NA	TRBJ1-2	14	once	TGTGCCTGGAGTTTTGGGGGGGCTGGCTATGGCTACACCTTC	CAWSFGGAGYGYTF
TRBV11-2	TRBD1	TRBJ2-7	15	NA	TGTGCCAGCAGCTCAACCCGGGACAGCTCCTACGAGCAGTACTTC	CASSSTRDSSYEQYF
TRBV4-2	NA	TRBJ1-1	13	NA	TGTGCCAGCAGCGAGACAGCTAACACTGAAGCTTTCTTT	CASSETANTEAFF
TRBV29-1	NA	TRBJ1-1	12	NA	TGCAGCGTTTTTTTGGAGGACACTGAAGCTTTCTTT	CSVFLEDTEAFF
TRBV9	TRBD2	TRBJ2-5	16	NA	TGTGCCAGCAGCTCAGTAGCGGGGGGGCTGGGGGAGACCCAGTACTTC	CASSSVAGGLGETQYF
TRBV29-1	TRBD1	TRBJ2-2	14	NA	TGCAGCGTTTGGGGGACAGCGAACACCGGGGAGCTGTTTTTT	CSVWGTANTGELFF
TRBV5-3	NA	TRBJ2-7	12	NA	TGTGCCAGAAGCTTTGACACCTACGAGCAGTACTTC	CARSFDTYEQYF
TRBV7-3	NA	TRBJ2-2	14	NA	TGTGCCAGCAGCTTGTCAGGGAACACCGGGGAGCTGTTTTTT	CASSLSGNTGELFF
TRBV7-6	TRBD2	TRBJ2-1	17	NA	TGTGCCAGCAGCTTACGGACTAGCGGGGGGGACTACAATGAGCAGTTCTTC	CASSLRTSGGDYNEQFF
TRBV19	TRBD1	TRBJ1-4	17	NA	TGTGCCAGTAGTATAGAAGGGGGCAGATTCGCTAATGAAAAACTGTTTTTT	CASSIEGGRFANEKLFF
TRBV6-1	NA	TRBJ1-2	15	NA	TGTGCCAGCAGTGAAGGGGAGGAGGGACCCTATGGCTACACCTTC	CASSEGEEGPYGYTF
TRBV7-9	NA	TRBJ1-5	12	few	TGTGCCAGCAGCCGCGGCAATCAGCCCCAGCATTTT	CASSRGNQPQHF
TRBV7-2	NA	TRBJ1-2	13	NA	TGTGCCAGCAGCTCCTCGGGGTACTATGGCTACACCTTC	CASSSSGYYGYTF
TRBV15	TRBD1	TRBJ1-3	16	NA	TGTGCCACCAGCAAAGGTGGGACAGGGGAAGGAAACACCATATATTTT	CATSKGGTGEGNTIYF
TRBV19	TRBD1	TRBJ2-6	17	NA	TGTGCCAGTAGCAAAATCCAGGGGGCCTCTGGGGCCAACGTCCTGACTTTC	CASSKIQGASGANVLTF
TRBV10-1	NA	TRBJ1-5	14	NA	TGCGCCAGCAGTGCGGCCGAATCGGGGCAGCCCCAGCATTTT	CASSAAESGQPQHF
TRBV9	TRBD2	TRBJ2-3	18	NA	TGTGCCAGCAGCGTTTCGGCGGGAGGGCCACAGGGCACAGATACGCAGTATTTT	CASSVSAGGPQGTDTQYF
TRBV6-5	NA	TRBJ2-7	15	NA	TGTGCCAGCAGTTACTGGGGCAGGGGCTCCTACGAGCAGTACTTC	CASSYWGRGSYEQYF
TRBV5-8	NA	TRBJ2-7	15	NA	TGTGCCAGCAGCTTGAACGGGTTCCGCTCCTACGAGCAGTACTTC	CASSLNGFRSYEQYF
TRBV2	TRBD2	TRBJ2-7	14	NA	TGTGCCAGCAGGCGGGAGGCTCCGTCCTACGAGCAGTACTTC	CASRREAPSYEQYF
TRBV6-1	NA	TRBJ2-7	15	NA	TGTGCCAGCAGTGGGAGCTTCCCTGCCTCCTACGAGCAGTACTTC	CASSGSFPASYEQYF
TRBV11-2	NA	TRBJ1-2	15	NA	TGTGCCAGCAGTCACTTCCGGGGGAGGTGGTATGGCTACACCTTC	CASSHFRGRWYGYTF
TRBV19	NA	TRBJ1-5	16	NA	TGTGCCAGTAGTATCCTGACATTTGGGGGGAATCAGCCCCAGCATTTT	CASSILTFGGNQPQHF
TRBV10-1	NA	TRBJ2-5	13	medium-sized	TGCGCCAGCAGTCGGACAGAACAAGAGACCCAGTACTTC	CASSRTEQETQYF